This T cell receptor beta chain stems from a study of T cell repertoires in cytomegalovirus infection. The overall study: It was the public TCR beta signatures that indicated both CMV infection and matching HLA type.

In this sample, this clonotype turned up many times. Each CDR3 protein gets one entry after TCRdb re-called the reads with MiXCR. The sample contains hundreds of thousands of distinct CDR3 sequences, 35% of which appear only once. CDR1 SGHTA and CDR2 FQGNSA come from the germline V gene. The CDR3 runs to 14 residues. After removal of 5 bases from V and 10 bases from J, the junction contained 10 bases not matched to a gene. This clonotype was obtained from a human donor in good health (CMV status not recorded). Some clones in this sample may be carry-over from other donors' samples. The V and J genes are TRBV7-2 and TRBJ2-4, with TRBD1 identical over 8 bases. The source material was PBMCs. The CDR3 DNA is TGTGCCAGCAGCCCCAGGGGGCCAATAGTAATTCAGTACTTC. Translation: CASSPRGPIVIQYF.